This T cell receptor (beta chain) was sequenced during a study of glioma-infiltrating T cells. The CDR3 has 15 amino acids. V lost 3 bases, J lost 7 bases, and 16 bases lay in between. This clonotype was detected a few times. Its target is unknown. Findings of the study overall: Above-expected tissue-blood divergence occurred in all gliomas, most in low-grade ones. Tissue and blood shared very few CDR3 sequences.

The iRepertoire nested amplicon-rescue multiplex PCR amplified TCR alpha and beta CDR3s from RNA. Input was roughly 100-450 ng of tissue mRNA or PBMC total RNA. One entry per CDR3 protein results from TCRdb running MiXCR on the multiplex PCR reads. The sample contains more than 85,000 distinct CDR3 sequences, approximately 26% of which appear only once. This TCR was sampled from a human donor with low-grade glioma or glioblastoma, undergoing nonglioma brain surgery, or in good health (not recorded which). The sequencing sample was made of glioma tissue, nonneoplastic brain tissue, or PBMCs (not recorded which). The rearrangement links TRBV12-3 or TRBV12-4 to TRBJ2-1; no clear D gene. Here the CDR3 reads CASSFPRDANNEQFF. CDR3 DNA: TGTGCCAGCAGTTTCCCTAGGGATGCTAATAATGAGCAGTTCTTC.